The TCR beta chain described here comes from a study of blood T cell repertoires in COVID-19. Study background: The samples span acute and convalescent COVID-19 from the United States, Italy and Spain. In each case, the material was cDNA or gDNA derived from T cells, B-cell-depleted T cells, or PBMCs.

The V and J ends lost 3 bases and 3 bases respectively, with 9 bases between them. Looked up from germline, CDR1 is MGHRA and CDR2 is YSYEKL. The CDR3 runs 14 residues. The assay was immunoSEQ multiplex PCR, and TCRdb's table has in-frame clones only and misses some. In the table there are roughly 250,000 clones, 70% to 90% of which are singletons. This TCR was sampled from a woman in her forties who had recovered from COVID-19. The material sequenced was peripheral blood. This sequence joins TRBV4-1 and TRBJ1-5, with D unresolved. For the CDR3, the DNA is TGCGCCAGCAGCCACCGACTGATCAATCAGCCCCAGCATTTT. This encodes CASSHRLINQPQHF.